These 7 T cell receptor beta chains share one sample of origin, sequenced in a study of glioma-infiltrating T cells. TCR alpha and beta CDR3 regions were amplified from RNA using iRepertoire nested multiplex PCR. TCRdb re-analysed the multiplex PCR reads in MiXCR, keeping a single row per CDR3 protein. The sample consists of approximately 4,400 distinct CDR3 sequences, approximately 20% of them appearing once. Material: glioma tissue, nonneoplastic brain tissue, or PBMCs (not recorded which). Receptor source: a human donor with low-grade glioma or glioblastoma, undergoing nonglioma brain surgery, or in good health (not recorded which).

This clonotype was observed at least ten times. The rearrangement joins TRBV5-1 to TRBJ2-6; 7 bases are a match to TRBD1. Trimming at V came to 5 bases and at J to 1 base, leaving 9 bases not matched to a gene. CDR1 is SGHRS and CDR2 is YFSETQ in the germline V gene. The CDR3 extends over 17 amino acids. Here the CDR3 DNA reads TGCGCCAGCAGTACCGGGACAGATAGTTCTGGGGCCAACGTCCTGACTTTC. Translating it yields CASSTGTDSSGANVLTF.

With respect to this clonotype: Relative to the germline gene, one junction end is altered; a read error may explain this. The chain has TRBV6-1 and TRBJ2-5; D may be TRBD1 or TRBD2 (6 bases each). This CDR3 has 13 residues. The germline gives CDR1 MNHNS, CDR2 SASEGT. The CDR3: CGSSQGLQETQYF. CDR3 bases: TGTGGCAGCTCACAGGGACTCCAAGAGACCCAGTACTTC.

The chain is built from TRBV29-1 and TRBJ1-2; 12 bases match TRBD1. This CDR3 comprises 17 residues. V lost 6 bases to trimming and J lost 0 bases; unmatched junction nucleotides: 11. The V gene's germline CDR1 is SQVTM and CDR2 ANQGSEA. CDR3 DNA: TGCAGCGTCTCCAAAACGGGACAGGGGGCAGCTAACTATGGCTACACCTTC. Protein sequence: CSVSKTGQGAANYGYTF.

This clonotype was counted ten times or more. The rearrangement links TRBV12-3 or TRBV12-4 to TRBJ2-2; D unresolved. Trimming removed 6 bases at V and 9 bases at J, with 8 bases between. The CDR3 is 11 residues long. CDR3 sequence: CASSRGWELFF. In DNA form, the CDR3 reads TGTGCCAGCAGCCGAGGCTGGGAGCTGTTTTTT.

By frequency in the sample, this clonotype is medium-sized. The CDR3 DNA sequence: TGTGCCAGCAGCCCAGCAGGGGGCGGGTACGAGCAGTACTTC. This gives the protein CASSPAGGGYEQYF. The rearrangement links TRBV28 to TRBJ2-7; TRBD1 matches at 8 bases. Trimming at V came to 6 bases and at J to 4 bases, leaving 8 bases not matched to a gene. In germline, CDR1 is MDHEN, CDR2 SYDVKM. This CDR3 comprises 14 residues.

This clonotype was recorded only once. The CDR3 ends on some other residue instead of the conserved phenylalanine or tryptophan, so this is likely a read error. The V and J genes are TRBV20-1 and TRBJ2-5; unclear D gene. Germline V gene sequence: CDR1 DFQATT, CDR2 SNEGSKA (reference sequence). The CDR3 is 15 residues long. The V end lost 4 bases, the J end lost 5 bases, and 20 bases lay between the germline ends. Here the CDR3 DNA reads TGCAGTGCTAAAGATTCCGGCTCGCGCTGGGAGACCCAGTACCTC. Encoded protein: CSAKDSGSRWETQYL.

This clonotype is classed as medium-sized. J is TRBJ2-5 and V is TRBV6-6; 10 bases agree with TRBD1. CDR1 and CDR2 from the germline V gene are MNHNY and SVGAGI (reference sequence). The CDR3 runs to 18 residues. V was clipped by 2 bases and J by 2 bases; unmatched bases: 11. The CDR3 DNA reads TGTGCCAGCAGTTACGGGACAGGGGCGTTACTCCCGCAAGAGACCCAGTACTTC. It specifies CASSYGTGALLPQETQYF.